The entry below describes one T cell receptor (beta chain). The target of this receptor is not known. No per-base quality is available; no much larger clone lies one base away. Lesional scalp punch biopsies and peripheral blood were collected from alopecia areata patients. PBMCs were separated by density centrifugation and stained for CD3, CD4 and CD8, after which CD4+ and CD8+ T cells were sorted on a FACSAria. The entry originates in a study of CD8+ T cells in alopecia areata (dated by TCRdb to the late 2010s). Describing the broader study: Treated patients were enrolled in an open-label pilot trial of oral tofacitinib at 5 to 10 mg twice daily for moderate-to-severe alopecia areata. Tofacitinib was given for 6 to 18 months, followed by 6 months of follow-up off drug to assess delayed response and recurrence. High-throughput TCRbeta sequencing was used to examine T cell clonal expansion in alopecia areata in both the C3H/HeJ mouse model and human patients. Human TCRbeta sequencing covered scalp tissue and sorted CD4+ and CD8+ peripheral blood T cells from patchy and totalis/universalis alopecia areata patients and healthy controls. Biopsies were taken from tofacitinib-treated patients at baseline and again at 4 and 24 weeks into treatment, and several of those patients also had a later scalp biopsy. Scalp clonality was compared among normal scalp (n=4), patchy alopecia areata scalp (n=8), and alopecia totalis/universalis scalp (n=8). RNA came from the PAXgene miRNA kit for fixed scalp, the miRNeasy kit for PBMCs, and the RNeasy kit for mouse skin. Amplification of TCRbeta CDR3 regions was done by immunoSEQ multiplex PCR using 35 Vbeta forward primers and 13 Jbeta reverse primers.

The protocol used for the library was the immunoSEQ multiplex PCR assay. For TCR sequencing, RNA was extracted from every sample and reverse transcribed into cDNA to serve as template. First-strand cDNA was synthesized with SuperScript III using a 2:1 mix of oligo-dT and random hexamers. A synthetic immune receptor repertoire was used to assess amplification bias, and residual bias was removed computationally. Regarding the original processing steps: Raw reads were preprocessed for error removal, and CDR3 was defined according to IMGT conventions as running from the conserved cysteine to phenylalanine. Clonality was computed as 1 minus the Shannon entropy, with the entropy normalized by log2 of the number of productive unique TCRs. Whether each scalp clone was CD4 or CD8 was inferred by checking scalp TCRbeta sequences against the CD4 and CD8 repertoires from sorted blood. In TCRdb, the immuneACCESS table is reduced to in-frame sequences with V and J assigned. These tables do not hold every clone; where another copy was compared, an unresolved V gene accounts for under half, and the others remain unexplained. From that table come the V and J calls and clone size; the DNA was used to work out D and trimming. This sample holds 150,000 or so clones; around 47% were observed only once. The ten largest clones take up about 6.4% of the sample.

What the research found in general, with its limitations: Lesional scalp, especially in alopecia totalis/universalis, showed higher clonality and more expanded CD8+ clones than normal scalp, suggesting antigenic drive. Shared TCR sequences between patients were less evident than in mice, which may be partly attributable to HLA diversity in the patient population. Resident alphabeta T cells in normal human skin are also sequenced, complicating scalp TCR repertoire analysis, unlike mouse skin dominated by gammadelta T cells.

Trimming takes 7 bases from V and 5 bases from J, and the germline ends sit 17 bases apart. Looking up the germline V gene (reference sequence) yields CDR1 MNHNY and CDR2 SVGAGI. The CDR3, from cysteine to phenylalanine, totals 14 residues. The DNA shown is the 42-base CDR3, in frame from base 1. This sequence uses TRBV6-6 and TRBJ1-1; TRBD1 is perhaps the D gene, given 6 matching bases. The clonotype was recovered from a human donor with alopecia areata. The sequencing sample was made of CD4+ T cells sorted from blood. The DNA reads TGTGCCAGCAAAATGGGAAACACAGGGACTGAAGCTTTCTTT. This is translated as CASKMGNTGTEAFF.